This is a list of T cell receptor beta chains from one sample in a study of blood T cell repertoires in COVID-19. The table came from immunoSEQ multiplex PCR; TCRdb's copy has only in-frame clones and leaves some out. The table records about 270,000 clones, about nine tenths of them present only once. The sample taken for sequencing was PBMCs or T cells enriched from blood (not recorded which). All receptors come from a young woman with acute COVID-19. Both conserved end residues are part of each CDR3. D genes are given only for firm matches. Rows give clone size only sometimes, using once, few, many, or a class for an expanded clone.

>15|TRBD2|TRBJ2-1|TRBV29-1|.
CSVEARLAADNEQFF
TGCAGCGTTGAAGCCCGACTAGCGGCAGACAATGAGCAGTTCTTC
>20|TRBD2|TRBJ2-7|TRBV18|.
CASSPPGLGEREGLTYEQYF
TGTGCCAGCTCACCACCCGGTTTGGGTGAGCGGGAGGGCCTCACCTACGAGCAGTACTTC
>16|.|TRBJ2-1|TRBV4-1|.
CASSQDPGLSYNEQFF
TGCGCCAGCAGCCAAGATCCAGGGTTGTCCTACAATGAGCAGTTCTTC
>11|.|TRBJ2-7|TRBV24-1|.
CATELTVFMYF
TGTGCCACCGAGCTGACAGTCTTTATGTACTTC
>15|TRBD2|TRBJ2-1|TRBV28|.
CASRPVVRIGTRPFF
TGTGCCAGCAGGCCGGTGGTCAGGATAGGGACTAGGCCGTTCTTC
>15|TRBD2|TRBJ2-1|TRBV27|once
CASSGRLAGGGEQFF
TGTGCCAGCAGTGGGAGACTAGCGGGAGGAGGTGAGCAGTTCTTC
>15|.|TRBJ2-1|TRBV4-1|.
CASSQDNLAYNEQFF
TGCGCCAGCAGCCAAGATAATCTAGCCTACAATGAGCAGTTCTTC
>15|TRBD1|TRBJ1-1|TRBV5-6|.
CASSPFGDRVNEAFF
TGTGCCAGCAGTCCTTTTGGCGACAGGGTTAATGAAGCTTTCTTT
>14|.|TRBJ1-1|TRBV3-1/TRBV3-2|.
CASSQATGRTEAFF
TGTGCCAGCAGCCAAGCAACAGGGAGAACTGAAGCTTTCTTT
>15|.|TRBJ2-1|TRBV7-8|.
CASSLMTDPYNEQFF
TGTGCCAGCAGCTTAATGACAGACCCTTACAATGAGCAGTTCTTC
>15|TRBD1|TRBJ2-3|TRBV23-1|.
CASSRDSRITDTQYF
TGCGCCAGCAGTCGGGACAGTCGAATCACAGATACGCAGTATTTT
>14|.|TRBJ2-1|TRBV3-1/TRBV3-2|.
CASSQGFSRNEQFF
TGTGCCAGCAGCCAAGGATTTTCTCGGAATGAGCAGTTCTTC
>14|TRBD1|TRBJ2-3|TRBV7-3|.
CASSLTGSTDTQYF
TGTGCCAGCAGCTTGACAGGGAGCACAGATACGCAGTATTTT
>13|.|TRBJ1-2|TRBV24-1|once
CATSSSGEPGYTF
TGTGCCACCAGTTCCTCCGGGGAACCGGGCTACACCTTC
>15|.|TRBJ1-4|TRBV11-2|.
CASSAGRRENEKLFF
TGTGCCAGCAGCGCAGGGAGGCGAGAGAATGAAAAACTGTTTTTT
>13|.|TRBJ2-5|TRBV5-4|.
CASSLWPQETQYF
TGTGCCAGCAGCTTGTGGCCACAAGAGACCCAGTACTTC
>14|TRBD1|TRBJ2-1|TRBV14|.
CASTRSTGYNEQFF
TGTGCCAGCACCAGGTCGACAGGGTACAATGAGCAGTTCTTC
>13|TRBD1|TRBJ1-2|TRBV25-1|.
CASSGTGPYGYTF
TGTGCCAGCAGTGGGACAGGCCCCTATGGCTACACCTTC
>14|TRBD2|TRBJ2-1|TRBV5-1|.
CASSYGTSGNEQFF
TGCGCCAGCAGCTATGGGACTAGTGGAAATGAGCAGTTCTTC
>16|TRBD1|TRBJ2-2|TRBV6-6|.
CASSYTKQGPTGELFF
TGTGCCAGCAGTTACACTAAACAGGGGCCCACCGGGGAGCTGTTTTTT
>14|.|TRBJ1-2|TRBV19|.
CASSKGADNYGYTF
TGTGCCAGTTCAAAAGGGGCAGATAACTATGGCTACACCTTC
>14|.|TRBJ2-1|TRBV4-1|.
CASSQAGRTNEQFF
TGCGCCAGCAGCCAGGCGGGACGGACCAATGAGCAGTTCTTC
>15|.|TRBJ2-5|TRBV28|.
CASSLTGTFQETQYF
TGTGCCAGCAGCCTTACCGGGACTTTCCAAGAGACCCAGTACTTC
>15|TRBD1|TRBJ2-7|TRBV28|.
CASSLTGISSYEQYF
TGTGCCAGCAGTTTGACAGGGATTAGCTCCTACGAGCAGTACTTC
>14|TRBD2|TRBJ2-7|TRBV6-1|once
CASSDRTSSYEQYF
TGTGCCAGCAGTGACAGGACTAGCTCCTACGAGCAGTACTTC
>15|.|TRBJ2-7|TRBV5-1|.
CASSLEAGELGKQYF
TGCGCCAGCAGCTTGGAGGCGGGTGAGCTCGGAAAGCAGTACTTC
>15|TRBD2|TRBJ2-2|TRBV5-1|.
CASSVSGRDTGELFF
TGCGCCAGCAGCGTTAGCGGGAGGGACACCGGGGAGCTGTTTTTT
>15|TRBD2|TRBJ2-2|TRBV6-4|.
CASSQTSGSTGELFF
TGTGCCAGCAGCCAAACTAGCGGGAGCACCGGGGAGCTGTTTTTT
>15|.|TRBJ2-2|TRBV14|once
CASSQPTENTGELFF
TGTGCCAGCAGCCAACCGACAGAGAACACCGGGGAGCTGTTTTTT
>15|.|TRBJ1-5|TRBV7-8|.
CASSLGRDSNQPQHF
TGTGCCAGCAGCTTAGGACGGGATAGCAATCAGCCCCAGCATTTT
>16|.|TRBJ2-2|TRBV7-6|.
CASSGGTYQRAGELFF
TGTGCCAGCAGCGGAGGGACTTATCAGAGAGCCGGGGAGCTGTTTTTT
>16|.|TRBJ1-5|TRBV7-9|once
CASSQWTGGNNQPQHF
TGTGCCAGCAGCCAGTGGACGGGGGGTAACAATCAGCCCCAGCATTTT
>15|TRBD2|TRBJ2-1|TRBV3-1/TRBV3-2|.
CAGYSGRGSYNEQFF
TGTGCCGGCTATAGCGGGAGGGGCTCCTACAATGAGCAGTTCTTC
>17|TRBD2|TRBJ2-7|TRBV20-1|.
CSASGSLAGGQPYEQYF
TGCAGTGCTAGTGGGTCCCTAGCGGGAGGGCAGCCCTACGAGCAGTACTTC
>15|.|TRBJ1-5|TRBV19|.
CASSNPPGANQPQHF
TGTGCCAGTAGTAACCCCCCCGGAGCAAATCAGCCCCAGCATTTT
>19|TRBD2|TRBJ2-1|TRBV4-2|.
CASSQDLSGTSGTYNEQFF
TGTGCCAGCAGCCAAGATCTGTCCGGGACTAGCGGTACCTACAATGAGCAGTTCTTC
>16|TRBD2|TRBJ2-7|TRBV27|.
CASSPMPSGNPYEQYF
TGTGCCAGCAGTCCCATGCCTAGCGGGAACCCCTACGAGCAGTACTTC
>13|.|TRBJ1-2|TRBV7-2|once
CASSLEEGIGYTF
TGTGCCAGCAGCTTAGAGGAGGGAATTGGCTACACCTTC
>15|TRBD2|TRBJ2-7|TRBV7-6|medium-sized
CASSQLAGEGYEQYF
TGTGCCAGCAGCCAACTAGCGGGAGAGGGGTACGAGCAGTACTTC